Shown below are 14 T cell receptor beta chains from a single sample sequenced in a study of cytotoxic CD8 clonotypes in ibrutinib-treated CLL. The repertoire was sequenced with immunoSEQ multiplex PCR; TCRdb's copy has only in-frame clones and lacks some. The sample records around 150,000 clones, roughly 84% being singletons. The sample consisted of PBMCs, taken at disease progression, from a patient treated with ibrutinib. The receptor source for this set is a human donor with chronic lymphocytic leukemia.

The genes are TRBV9 and TRBJ2-1, with 9 bases aligning to TRBD2. Germline V gene lookup returns CDR1 SGDLS and CDR2 YYNGEE. The CDR3 has 18 residues. Trimming took 4 bases from V and 5 from J; bases not matched to a gene: 16. In DNA, the CDR3 is TGTGCCAGCAGCCCGATACTGCGGGCTAGCGGGAACCACAATGAGCAGTTCTTC. Its protein is CASSPILRASGNHNEQFF.

This rearrangement joins TRBV27 to TRBJ2-3, with unresolved D. The CDR3 contains 13 residues. V lost 4 bases and J lost 4, with 9 bases in between. Per germline, CDR1 MNHEY and CDR2 SMNVEV (reference sequence). CDR3 region: CASSWSSPDTQYF. The CDR3 DNA follows: TGTGCCAGCAGTTGGTCCAGTCCAGATACGCAGTATTTT.

The J gene is TRBJ2-7, the V gene TRBV7-2; D is perhaps TRBD2 (6 bases). Germline assignment: CDR1 SGHTA and CDR2 FQGNSA. The ends were cut back, 6 bases at V and 4 bases at J, with 19 bases in the middle. This CDR3 has 15 residues. Written as DNA, the CDR3 is TGTGCCAGCAGTTTACGGAGGGAATCCCGATACGAGCAGTACTTC. As protein: CASSLRRESRYEQYF.

The rearrangement joins TRBV7-2 to TRBJ1-1, with 10 bases fitting TRBD1. The CDR3 sequence is 14 residues long. Germline V gives CDR1 SGHTA, CDR2 FQGNSA. After removal of 4 bases from V and 5 bases from J, the junction contained 4 bases not matched to a gene. The CDR3 DNA reads as TGTGCCAGCAGCTATCGGACAGGGGGAACTGAAGCTTTCTTT. This gives the protein CASSYRTGGTEAFF. The full variable domain, rest sourced from reference TRBV7-2 and TRBJ1-1, is GAGVSQSPSNKVTEKGKDVELRCDPISGHTALYWYRQSLGQGLEFLIYFQGNSAPDKSGLPSDRFSAERTGGSVSTLTIQRTQQEDSAVYLCASSYRTGGTEAFFGQGTRLTVV.

This chain connects TRBV6-5 to TRBJ2-7, with TRBD2 matching 8 bases. This CDR3 comprises 15 residues. Germline trimming cut 2 bases from V and 4 bases from J; bases unmatched to any gene: 7. From germline, CDR1 is MNHEY and CDR2 SVGAGI. In DNA, the CDR3 is TGTGCCAGCAGTTACGGTGGGACTAGAGTGTACGAGCAGTACTTC. This translates into CASSYGGTRVYEQYF.

This chain uses TRBV6-6 with TRBJ1-5, with 7 positions matching TRBD1. CDR1 is MNHNY and CDR2 is SVGAGI in the germline V gene (reference sequence). The V gene end was trimmed by 5 bases and the J gene end by 4 bases; junction bases not matched to a gene: 11. The CDR3 contains 16 residues. The CDR3 DNA follows: TGTGCCAGCAGTCCCCGGGACAGAGGGGGGAATCAGCCCCAGCATTTT. Encoded protein: CASSPRDRGGNQPQHF.

In this sample, this clone turned up once. The V gene is TRBV5-1, the J gene TRBJ2-2, with TRBD1 as a possible D gene (5 bases). CDR1 and CDR2 from the germline V gene are SGHRS and YFSETQ. V gave up 0 bases and J gave up 3 bases, with 9 bases separating them. CDR3 size: 15 residues. CDR3 bases: TGCGCCAGCAGCTTGGGTGCAGGGTACACCGGGGAGCTGTTTTTT. This gives the protein CASSLGAGYTGELFF.

This chain joins TRBV6-1 and TRBJ2-7, with D perhaps assigned TRBD1 or TRBD2 (5 bases each). CDR1 is MNHNS and CDR2 is SASEGT in the germline V gene. CDR3 length equals 15 residues. The V and J ends lost 3 bases and 4 bases respectively, with 16 bases between them. CDR3 amino acids: CASSDMVGEGYEQYF. DNA for the CDR3: TGTGCCAGCAGTGATATGGTGGGAGAGGGGTACGAGCAGTACTTC.

The chain combines TRBV7-2 with TRBJ1-2, with TRBD1 matching 9 bases. Germline V gene data show CDR1 as SGHTA and CDR2 as FQGNSA. With 5 bases clipped from V and 6 bases from J, the junction kept 7 bases outside the gene matches. CDR3 length: 14 residues. The CDR3 DNA follows: TGTGCCAGCAGCACCTATACAGGGGGCGATGGCTACACCTTC. Translation gives CASSTYTGGDGYTF.

The chain recombines TRBV11-3 with TRBJ2-1; 8 bases line up with TRBD2. This CDR3 region has 18 residues. Per the germline V gene, CDR1 is SGHNT and CDR2 is YENEEA. V trimming: 5 bases; J trimming: 4 bases; junction bases outside the gene matches: 16. CDR3 region: CASSPGGAGERIYNEQFF. DNA of the CDR3: TGTGCCAGCAGCCCCGGGGGGGCGGGAGAAAGGATTTACAATGAGCAGTTCTTC. Filled out from reference TRBV11-3 and TRBJ2-1, the complete variable domain reads EAGVVQSPRYKIIEKKQPVAFWCNPISGHNTLYWYLQNLGQGPELLIRYENEEAVDDSQLPKDRFSAERLKGVDSTLKIQPAELGDSAVYLCASSPGGAGERIYNEQFFGPGTRLTVL.

This clone occurred once. This chain connects TRBV27 to TRBJ2-1; 13 bases match TRBD2. V lost 4 bases, J lost 8 bases, and 11 bases stayed unmatched. The germline V gene encodes CDR1 MNHEY and CDR2 SMNVEV (reference sequence). This CDR3 comprises 17 residues. The CDR3 reads CASSSPGLAGRSYEQFF. CDR3 nucleotide sequence: TGTGCCAGCAGTTCCCCGGGACTAGCGGGAAGGTCATATGAGCAGTTCTTC.

This chain connects TRBV2 to TRBJ2-2, with D uncertain. Trimming took off 7 bases at V and 6 bases at J, with 12 bases between the two ends. This CDR3 region has 13 residues. Germline loops: CDR1 SNHLY, CDR2 FYNNEI. CDR3 residues: CASTAASAGELFF. In DNA form, the CDR3 reads TGTGCCAGCACTGCGGCCTCGGCCGGGGAGCTGTTTTTT.

J is TRBJ1-5 and V is TRBV25-1; D gene uncertain. With 4 bases removed from V and 4 bases from J, the gap between germline ends came to 5 bases. The CDR3 extends over 12 amino acids. Germline CDR1 is MGHDK and CDR2 is SYGVNS. Written as DNA, the CDR3 is TGTGCCAGCAGTGCAATTAATCAGCCCCAGCATTTT. This encodes CASSAINQPQHF. Full variable domain (rest looked up from reference TRBV25-1 and TRBJ1-5): EADIYQTPRYLVIGTGKKITLECSQTMGHDKMYWYQQDPGMELHLIHYSYGVNSTEKGDLSSESTVSRIRTEHFPLTLESARPSHTSQYLCASSAINQPQHFGDGTRLSIL.

The chain recombines TRBV4-1 with TRBJ1-1; 7 nucleotides align to TRBD1. The germline V gene has CDR1 MGHRA and CDR2 YSYEKL. V was clipped by 0 bases and J by 11 bases; unmatched bases: 9. There are 14 residues in the CDR3. CDR3 DNA sequence: TGCGCCAGCAGCCAAGATGGGCCGCACAGGGGTGCTTTCTTT. This gives the protein CASSQDGPHRGAFF.